Presented here are 26 T cell receptor beta chains from one specimen sequenced in a study of cytomegalovirus exposure and HLA in healthy donors. The PCR was carried out with 60 Vbeta primers and 13 Jbeta primers. Sequencing used immunoSEQ multiplex PCR; TCRdb keeps in-frame clones, though not all of them. The repertoire holds 110,000 to 150,000 clones, with about 72% as singletons. The sequenced material came from PBMCs. The source is a man aged 40-50 years in good health and CMV-seronegative.

The rearrangement uses TRBV5-1 and TRBJ1-1; D call uncertain. There are 14 residues in the CDR3. Germline-derived CDR1 and CDR2 are SGHRS and YFSETQ. Trimming cost V 1 base and J 2 bases, with 9 bases left between them. CDR3 protein: CASSLRVENTEAFF. CDR3 nucleotide sequence: TGCGCCAGCAGCTTGCGAGTTGAAAACACTGAAGCTTTCTTT.

This chain joins TRBV20-1 and TRBJ1-1, with D possibly TRBD1 on 6 matching bases. V lost 5 bases and J lost 7, with 11 bases in between. CDR1 is DFQATT and CDR2 is SNEGSKA in the germline V gene (reference sequence). CDR3 length: 11 residues. The CDR3 loop is CSASRDIEAFF. The CDR3 DNA sequence: TGCAGTGCTTCTCGGGACATTGAAGCTTTCTTT.

The chain employs TRBV10-2 and TRBJ2-1, with a possible D match to TRBD2 (7 bases). The CDR3 is made up of 13 amino acids. Germline loops: CDR1 WSHSY, CDR2 SAAADI. Trimming removed 8 bases from V and 8 bases from J, with 16 bases in between. The CDR3 nucleotides are TGCGCCAGCGGGGGAGGGGGGGCGCATGAGCAGTTCTTC. Translated: CASGGGGAHEQFF.

This chain uses TRBV27 with TRBJ2-2; D gene ambiguous. Germline V gene lookup returns CDR1 MNHEY and CDR2 SMNVEV (reference sequence). The CDR3 runs to 13 residues. V was pared by 5 bases and J by 6 bases, with 10 bases between. The CDR3 region is CASSPRFSGELFF. The DNA of the CDR3 is TGTGCCAGCAGTCCCCGGTTTTCCGGGGAGCTGTTTTTT.

This clone has just a few counts. Other DNA sequences in the sample encode the same CDR3. This chain connects TRBV9 to TRBJ1-1; TRBD1 is a possible D gene (5 bases). Per the germline V gene, CDR1 is SGDLS and CDR2 is YYNGEE. Deletions cut 0 bases from V and 3 bases from J, with 9 bases between. This CDR3 spans 14 amino acids. The CDR3 spells CASSVDPRDTEAFF. CDR3 DNA: TGTGCCAGCAGCGTAGACCCCAGGGACACTGAAGCTTTCTTT.

The rearrangement links TRBV7-9 to TRBJ2-3; D is unresolved. Germline V gene lookup returns CDR1 SEHNR and CDR2 FQNEAQ (reference sequence). The CDR3 runs to 15 residues. The ends were cut back, 5 bases at V and 3 bases at J, with 15 bases in the middle. The CDR3 DNA sequence: TGTGCCAGCAGCCCCCGTTCAGTGGTTACAGATACGCAGTATTTT. Residues: CASSPRSVVTDTQYF.

The rearrangement links TRBV4-1 to TRBJ2-1; 13 nucleotides agree with TRBD2. Trimming at V came to 4 bases and at J to 8 bases, leaving 5 bases not matched to a gene. CDR3 length: 15 amino acids. CDR1 and CDR2 from the germline V gene are MGHRA and YSYEKL. CDR3 sequence (DNA): TGCGCCAGCAGCCTCACTAGCGGGGGGGCGTATGAGCAGTTCTTC. It specifies CASSLTSGGAYEQFF.

Here the CDR3 reads CASRDLGLVNYGYTF. The DNA for the CDR3 is TGTGCCAGCCGGGACTTAGGCCTAGTTAACTATGGCTACACCTTC. V gene TRBV6-5 combines with J gene TRBJ1-2, with a possible D match to TRBD1 (5 bases). V lost 8 bases and J lost 1, with 17 bases in between. CDR1 is MNHEY, CDR2 SVGAGI, per germline. The CDR3 totals 15 residues.

This clone occurred a few times. The chain employs TRBV5-4 and TRBJ1-1, with D possibly being TRBD1 (5 bases). CDR1 SGHNT and CDR2 YYREEE come from the germline V gene (reference sequence). CDR3 size: 14 residues. Trimming stripped 2 bases from V and 1 base from J, with 9 bases between. Here the CDR3 DNA reads TGTGCCAGCAGCTTAAATGACAGGAACACTGAAGCTTTCTTT. Translated, it gives CASSLNDRNTEAFF.

The chain links TRBV19 to TRBJ1-4, with 7 bases that match TRBD1. The CDR3 runs to 15 residues. Looked up from germline, CDR1 is LNHDA and CDR2 is SQIVND (reference sequence). With V trimmed by 6 bases and J by 5 bases, 9 bases remained unmatched. The CDR3, as DNA: TGTGCCAGTAGCACCGGGACAGCTGAAAATGAAAAACTGTTTTTT. Translating it yields CASSTGTAENEKLFF.

V gene TRBV5-6 combines with J gene TRBJ2-2, with a tentative D call TRBD2 (5 bases). The germline CDR1 and CDR2 sequences are SGHDT and YYEEEE. The germline V and J ends were trimmed by 0 bases and 0 bases, with 6 bases remaining between them. The CDR3 covers 15 residues. In DNA, the CDR3 is TGTGCCAGCAGCTTGGGACTATCGAACACCGGGGAGCTGTTTTTT. This gives the protein CASSLGLSNTGELFF.

The rearrangement links TRBV23-1 to TRBJ1-1; the D is unclear. TRBV23-1 is annotated as an ORF whose role is uncertain. CDR3 length equals 12 residues. The V end lost 1 base, the J end lost 10 bases, and 10 bases lay between the germline ends. CDR3 sequence (DNA): TGCGCCAGCAGTCAATATGAGGTGCTAGCTTTCTTT. Residues: CASSQYEVLAFF.

To note about this clone: One end of the junction varies from germline; a read error may be responsible. The gene calls are TRBV5-1 and TRBJ1-5, with D perhaps TRBD1 (6 bases). The CDR3 sequence is 15 residues long. CDR1 is SGHRS, CDR2 YFSETQ, per germline. The CDR3 DNA reads TGCGCCAACAGCCCCAGGGGAGCCCCTAATCAGCCCCAGCATTTT. Translating it yields CANSPRGAPNQPQHF.

On this clone itself: One junction end disagrees with the germline gene, perhaps due to a read error. This chain uses TRBV30 with TRBJ1-2; weak D call: TRBD1 (5 bases). The CDR3 runs 13 residues. CDR1 and CDR2 (germline): GTSNPN, SVGIG (reference sequence). CDR3: CAWSREGPHGYPF. The CDR3 coding sequence is TGTGCCTGGAGTCGGGAGGGACCCCATGGCTACCCCTTC.

The gene calls are TRBV4-3 and TRBJ1-2, with 10 bases identical to TRBD1. The CDR3 spans 14 residues. Germline CDR1 is LGHNA and CDR2 is YSLEER. Trimming cost V 3 bases and J 3 bases; bases outside gene matches: 1. The CDR3 sequence is CASSQDRGYYGYTF. CDR3 nucleotides: TGCGCCAGCAGCCAGGACAGGGGGTACTATGGCTACACCTTC.

This clone was seen just once. This chain links TRBV4-2 with TRBJ2-5, with 10 bases aligning to TRBD2. The CDR3 runs 15 residues. Per germline, CDR1 LGHNA and CDR2 YNFKEQ. Trimming at V came to 2 bases and at J to 2 bases, leaving 2 bases not matched to a gene. As DNA, the CDR3 is TGTGCCAGCAGCCAATTAGCGGGGGGACAAGAGACCCAGTACTTC. Its translation is CASSQLAGGQETQYF.

This chain links TRBV4-1 with TRBJ1-5; 9 bases align to TRBD1. CDR3 size: 16 residues. V shed 3 bases, J shed 4 bases, and the junction held 7 bases outside the gene matches. Germline CDR1 MGHRA, CDR2 YSYEKL. This CDR3 is CASSQGGQGGNQPQHF. Written as DNA, the CDR3 is TGCGCCAGCAGCCAGGGGGGACAGGGAGGGAATCAGCCCCAGCATTTT.

The rearrangement joins TRBV19 to TRBJ1-2; D uncertain. CDR1 is LNHDA, CDR2 SQIVND, per germline (reference sequence). The CDR3 totals 15 residues. V lost 6 bases, J lost 3 bases, and 17 bases lay in between. The CDR3 DNA sequence: TGTGCCAGTAGCCTATTCGACGGCCTAGACTATGGCTACACCTTC. It yields the protein CASSLFDGLDYGYTF. Variable domain in full (rest from reference TRBV19 and TRBJ1-2): DGGITQSPKYLFRKEGQNVTLSCEQNLNHDAMYWYRQDPGQGLRLIYYSQIVNDFQKGDIAEGYSVSREKKESFPLTVTSAQKNPTAFYLCASSLFDGLDYGYTFGSGTRLTVV.

This chain uses TRBV10-3 with TRBJ1-2; possibly TRBD1 for D (6 bases). The CDR3 totals 13 residues. Trimming left V 8 bases short and J 1 base short, with 11 bases between. The germline CDR1 and CDR2 sequences are ENHRY and SYGVKD. The CDR3 nucleotides are TGTGCCATCTTGCAGGGGCTTAACTATGGCTACACCTTC. This sequence encodes CAILQGLNYGYTF.

This sequence joins TRBV30 and TRBJ1-5, with TRBD1 identical over 10 bases. The CDR3 has 13 residues. Germline CDR1 is GTSNPN and CDR2 is SVGIG (reference sequence). The ends lost 5 bases at V and 5 bases at J; junction bases unmatched: 3. The chain's CDR3 is CAWDRGRDQPQHF. DNA of the CDR3: TGTGCCTGGGACAGGGGGCGGGATCAGCCCCAGCATTTT.

This clone showed up just a few times. The rearrangement joins TRBV5-1 to TRBJ1-5, with D maybe TRBD1 (6 bases). Germline CDR1 is SGHRS and CDR2 is YFSETQ. The V and J ends lost 4 bases and 15 bases respectively, with 23 bases between them. The CDR3 runs to 14 residues. In DNA, the CDR3 is TGCGCCAGCAGCCCGGATGGTCGGGGGGCTGTTTTGCATTTT. Its protein product is CASSPDGRGAVLHF.

The chain couples TRBV4-3 to TRBJ2-2; D remains unclear. The CDR3 covers 15 residues. Per germline, CDR1 LGHNA and CDR2 YSLEER. Trimming took 2 bases from V and 0 from J, leaving 7 bases between them. DNA of the CDR3: TGCGCCAGCAGCCAACACACAGCGAACACCGGGGAGCTGTTTTTT. This gives the protein CASSQHTANTGELFF.

The V and J genes are TRBV18 and TRBJ1-2; unclear D gene. Trimming removed 2 bases at V and 6 bases at J, with 19 bases between. There are 16 residues in the CDR3. Germline V gene data show CDR1 as KGHSH and CDR2 as LQKENI. CDR3 residues: CASSPNAGELFNGYTF. As DNA, the CDR3 is TGTGCCAGCTCACCAAATGCGGGAGAACTATTCAATGGCTACACCTTC.

The chain is built from TRBV6-6 and TRBJ1-5; 8 nucleotides agree with TRBD1. J lost 6 bases, V lost 5 bases, and 9 bases had no gene match. Germline V gene sequence: CDR1 MNHNY, CDR2 SVGAGI (reference sequence). This CDR3 comprises 15 residues. CDR3 amino acids: CASSPGQGMVQPQHF. CDR3 bases: TGTGCCAGCAGTCCCGGACAGGGAATGGTTCAGCCCCAGCATTTT.

This clone appeared once. Its ends do not fully match the called genes, so a read error is possible. CDR3 nucleotide sequence: TGTGCCAGCAGTTACTCCGCAGGGAACTATGACTACACCTTC. Translated: CASSYSAGNYDYTF. The chain links TRBV6-6 to TRBJ1-2; weak D call: TRBD1 (5 bases). Germline V CDR1 and CDR2: MNHNY, SVGAGI (reference sequence). There are 14 residues in the CDR3.

V is TRBV4-2 and J is TRBJ2-3; maybe TRBD2 (6 bases). This CDR3 region has 16 residues. V dropped 0 bases and J dropped 4 bases, with 14 bases sitting between them. The germline CDR1 and CDR2 sequences are LGHNA and YNFKEQ. CDR3 residues: CASSQELPGGADTQYF. CDR3 DNA sequence: TGTGCCAGCAGCCAAGAACTCCCGGGCGGGGCAGATACGCAGTATTTT.